The TCR beta chain under discussion was sequenced for a study of blood T cells in healthy people across ages. Germline V gene data show CDR1 as SEHNR and CDR2 as FQNEAQ (reference sequence). The CDR3 consists of 16 residues. Trimming shortened V by 5 bases and J by 0 bases, and 17 bases separated the two germline ends. Points from the study as a whole: Calculation of diversity from one million T cells yielded estimates considered to be underestimates.

With respect to this clonotype: The antigen is undetermined.

Together with a sample-barcoded 5' primer, a J-beta primer mix was included in a second PCR lasting 7 to 11 cycles. Each cDNA molecule carried a tag from a template-switch adaptor that contained 12 random nucleotides. Per sample, CDR3-containing paired-end reads numbered at least 2.5 million. MiXCR was run by TCRdb on the 5' RACE reads, yielding one entry per CDR3 protein. The data hold more than 800,000 distinct CDR3 sequences, with 40% to 55% observed a single time. The source material was blood. The sequence was obtained from a woman aged 60-75 years in good health. The rearrangement links TRBV7-9 to TRBJ2-7; D ambiguous. CDR3 protein: CASSPQEILSSYEQYF. The CDR3 DNA is TGTGCCAGCAGCCCGCAAGAAATACTGAGCTCCTACGAGCAGTACTTC.